A single sample gave rise to the 2 T cell receptor beta chains below, sequenced in a study of blood T cell repertoires in COVID-19. Sequencing was performed with immunoSEQ multiplex PCR; in TCRdb, only in-frame clones are kept and a portion is missing. This table has over 200,000 clones, about nine tenths appearing once. Material for sequencing was peripheral blood. These receptors were collected from a man in his thirties or forties with COVID-19, enrolled during active disease.

This chain connects TRBV28 to TRBJ1-1; TRBD1 is a possible D gene (6 bases). V lost 10 bases and J 0 bases, leaving 12 bases between the germline ends. This CDR3 comprises 13 residues. Germline CDR1 is MDHEN and CDR2 is SYDVKM. The CDR3 DNA follows: TGTGCCACCGAGGGGGTCATGAACACTGAAGCTTTCTTT. Protein product: CATEGVMNTEAFF.

V and J are TRBV5-6 and TRBJ1-2; TRBD1 is a possible D gene (6 bases). This CDR3 is built from 13 residues. CDR1 and CDR2 (germline): SGHDT, YYEEEE. V lost 2 bases and J 6 bases, leaving 11 bases between the germline ends. The CDR3 loop is CASSLQGSHGYTF. The CDR3, as DNA: TGTGCCAGCAGCTTACAGGGTAGCCATGGCTACACCTTC. The full variable domain, completed using reference TRBV5-6 and TRBJ1-2, is DAGVTQSPTHLIKTRGQQVTLRCSPKSGHDTVSWYQQALGQGPQFIFQYYEEEERQRGNFPDRFSGHQFPNYSSELNVNALLLGDSALYLCASSLQGSHGYTFGSGTRLTVV.